This T cell receptor beta chain was sequenced for a study of regulatory T cells in long-lasting Graves disease. Germline-derived CDR1 and CDR2 are SGHTA and FQGNSA. The CDR3 loop spans 13 amino acids. Trimming left V 3 bases short and J 3 bases short, with 9 bases between. According to the study, TCR beta libraries were built with iRepertoire HTBI primers and CDR3-region Arm-PCR. In the original analysis: Samples jointly harbored about 63 TRBV and approximately 15 TRBJ segments. TCRdb used MiXCR to reprocess the multiplex PCR reads, holding one entry per CDR3 protein. The V and J calls, along with clone size, are taken from TCRdb and not from the paper's own processing. The sample includes a few hundred thousand distinct CDR3 sequences, roughly a quarter seen only once; the top ten take about a quarter. Sample time point: persistent/refractory GD, antithyroid drugs over 5 years with positive TRAb. Researchers made the TCR library from RNA that was extracted from PBMCs.

The chain is built from TRBV7-2 and TRBJ2-7; D perhaps matches TRBD1 (6 bases). The sequence derives from a female donor with Graves disease. This specimen was peripheral blood mononuclear cells (PBMCs), taken when the disease was refractory, from a patient treated with antithyroid drugs. The CDR3 nucleotides read TGTGCCAGCAGCTTCGGGGACAACTACGAGCAGTACTTC. This translates into CASSFGDNYEQYF.